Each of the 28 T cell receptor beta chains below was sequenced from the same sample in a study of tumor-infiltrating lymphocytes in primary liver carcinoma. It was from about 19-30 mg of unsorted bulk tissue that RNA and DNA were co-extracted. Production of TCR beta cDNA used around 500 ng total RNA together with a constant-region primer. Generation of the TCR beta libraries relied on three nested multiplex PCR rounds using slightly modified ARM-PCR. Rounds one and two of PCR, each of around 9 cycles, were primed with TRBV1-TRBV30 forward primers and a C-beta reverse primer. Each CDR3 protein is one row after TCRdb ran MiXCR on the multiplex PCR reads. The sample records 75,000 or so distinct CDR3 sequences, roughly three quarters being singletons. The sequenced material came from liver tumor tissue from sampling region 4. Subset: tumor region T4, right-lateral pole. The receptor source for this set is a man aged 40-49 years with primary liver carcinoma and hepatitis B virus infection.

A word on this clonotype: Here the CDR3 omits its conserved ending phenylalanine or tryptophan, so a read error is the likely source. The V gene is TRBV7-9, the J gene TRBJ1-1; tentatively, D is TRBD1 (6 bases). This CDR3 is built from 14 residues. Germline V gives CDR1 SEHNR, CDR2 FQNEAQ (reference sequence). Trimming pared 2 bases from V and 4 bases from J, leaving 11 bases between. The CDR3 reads CASSLQQGVTEAFI. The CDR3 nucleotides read TGTGCCAGCAGCTTACAACAGGGAGTCACTGAAGCTTTCATT.

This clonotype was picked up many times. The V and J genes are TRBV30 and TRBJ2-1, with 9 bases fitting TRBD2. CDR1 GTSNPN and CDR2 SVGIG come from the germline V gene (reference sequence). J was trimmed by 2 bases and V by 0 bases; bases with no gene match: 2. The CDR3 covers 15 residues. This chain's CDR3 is CAWSVTSGPYNEQFF. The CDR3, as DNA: TGTGCCTGGAGTGTAACTAGCGGGCCCTACAATGAGCAGTTCTTC.

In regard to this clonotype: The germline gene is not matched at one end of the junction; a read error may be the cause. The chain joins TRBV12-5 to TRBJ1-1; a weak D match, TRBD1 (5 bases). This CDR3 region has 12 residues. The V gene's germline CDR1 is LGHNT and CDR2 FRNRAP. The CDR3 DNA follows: TGTGCTAGTGGTTTGGGACAGTGTGAAGCTTTCTTC. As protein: CASGLGQCEAFF.

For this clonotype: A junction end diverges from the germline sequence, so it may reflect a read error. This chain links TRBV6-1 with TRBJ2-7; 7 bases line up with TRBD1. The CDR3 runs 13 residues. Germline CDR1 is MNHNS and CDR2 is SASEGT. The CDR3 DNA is TGTGCCACCCGGGACAGTTTCTCATCCGAGCAGTATTTC. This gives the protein CATRDSFSSEQYF.

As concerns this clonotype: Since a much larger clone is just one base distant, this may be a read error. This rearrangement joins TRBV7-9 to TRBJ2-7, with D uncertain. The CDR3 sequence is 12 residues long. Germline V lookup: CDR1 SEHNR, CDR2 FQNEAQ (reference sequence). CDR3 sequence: CASNLEAYEQYF. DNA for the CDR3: TGTGCCAGCAACTTAGAAGCCTACGAGCAGTACTTC. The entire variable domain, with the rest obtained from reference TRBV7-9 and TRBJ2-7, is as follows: DTGVSQNPRHKITKRGQNVTFRCDPISEHNRLYWYRQTLGQGPEFLTYFQNEAQLEKSRLLSDRFSAERPKGSFSTLEIQRTEQGDSAMYLCASNLEAYEQYFGPGTRLTVT.

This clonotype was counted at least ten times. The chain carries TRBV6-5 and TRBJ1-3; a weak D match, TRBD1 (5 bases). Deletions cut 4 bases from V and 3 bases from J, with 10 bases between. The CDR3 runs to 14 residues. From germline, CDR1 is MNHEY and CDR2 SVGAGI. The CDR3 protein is CASSFTGVGNTIYF. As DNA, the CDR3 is TGTGCCAGCAGTTTTACGGGGGTTGGAAACACCATATATTTT.

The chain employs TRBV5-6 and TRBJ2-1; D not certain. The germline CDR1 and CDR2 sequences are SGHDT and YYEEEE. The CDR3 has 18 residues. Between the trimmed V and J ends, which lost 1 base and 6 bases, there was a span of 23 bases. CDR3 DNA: TGTGCCAGCAGCTTGACCTGGACCGCGCGGCAATTCGTCAATGAGCAGTTCTTC. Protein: CASSLTWTARQFVNEQFF.

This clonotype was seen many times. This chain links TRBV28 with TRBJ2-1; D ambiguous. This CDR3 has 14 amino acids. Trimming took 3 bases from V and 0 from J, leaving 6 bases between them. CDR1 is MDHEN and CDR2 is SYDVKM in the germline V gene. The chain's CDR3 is CASSFRNSYNEQFF. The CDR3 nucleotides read TGTGCCAGCAGTTTCAGAAACTCCTACAATGAGCAGTTCTTC.

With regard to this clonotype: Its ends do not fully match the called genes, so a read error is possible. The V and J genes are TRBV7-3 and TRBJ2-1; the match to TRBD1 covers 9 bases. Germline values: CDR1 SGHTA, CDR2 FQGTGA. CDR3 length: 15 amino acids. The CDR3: CASNLTGQGQNEQFF. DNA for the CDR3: TGTGCCAGCAACTTGACCGGACAGGGGCAAAATGAACAGTTCTTC. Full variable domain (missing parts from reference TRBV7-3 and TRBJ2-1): GAGVSQTPSNKVTEKGKYVELRCDPISGHTALYWYRQSLGQGPEFLIYFQGTGAADDSGLPNDRFFAVRPEGSVSTLKIQRTERGDSAVYLCASNLTGQGQNEQFFGPGTRLTVL.

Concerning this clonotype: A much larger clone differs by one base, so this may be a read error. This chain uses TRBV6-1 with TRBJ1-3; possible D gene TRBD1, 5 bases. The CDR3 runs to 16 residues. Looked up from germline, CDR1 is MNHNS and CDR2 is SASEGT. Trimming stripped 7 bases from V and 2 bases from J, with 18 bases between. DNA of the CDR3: TGTGCCAGCACCCCCTCCGGGGCAGGGACTGGAAACACCATATATTTT. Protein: CASTPSGAGTGNTIYF.

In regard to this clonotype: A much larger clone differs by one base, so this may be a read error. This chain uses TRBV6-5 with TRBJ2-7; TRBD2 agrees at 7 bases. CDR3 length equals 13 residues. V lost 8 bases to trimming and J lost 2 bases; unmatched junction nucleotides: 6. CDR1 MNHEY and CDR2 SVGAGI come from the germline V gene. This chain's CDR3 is CASRTGGTYEQYF. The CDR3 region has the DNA TGTGCCAGCCGGACGGGAGGAACCTACGAGCAGTACTTC.

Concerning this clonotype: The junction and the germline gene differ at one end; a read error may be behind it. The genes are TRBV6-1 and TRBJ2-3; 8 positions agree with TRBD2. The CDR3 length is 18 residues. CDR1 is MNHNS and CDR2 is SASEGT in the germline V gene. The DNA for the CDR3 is TGTACCAGCAATGAACCAGCTAGCGGGCCGTATAGCACAGATACGAAGTATTTT. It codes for CTSNEPASGPYSTDTKYF.

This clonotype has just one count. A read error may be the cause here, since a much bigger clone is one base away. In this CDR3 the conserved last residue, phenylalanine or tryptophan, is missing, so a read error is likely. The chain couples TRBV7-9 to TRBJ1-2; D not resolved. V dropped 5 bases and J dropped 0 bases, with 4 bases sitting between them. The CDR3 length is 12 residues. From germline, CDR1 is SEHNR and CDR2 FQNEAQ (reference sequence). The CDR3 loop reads CASSVPNYGYTS. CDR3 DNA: TGTGCCAGCAGCGTTCCTAACTATGGCTACACCTCC.

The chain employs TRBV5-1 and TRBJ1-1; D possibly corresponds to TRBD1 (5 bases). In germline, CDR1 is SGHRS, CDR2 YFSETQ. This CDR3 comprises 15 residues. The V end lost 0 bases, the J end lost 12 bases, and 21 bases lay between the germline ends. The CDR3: CASSLAPGRQGKTFF. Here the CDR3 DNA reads TGCGCCAGCAGCTTGGCTCCGGGAAGGCAGGGTAAAACTTTCTTT.

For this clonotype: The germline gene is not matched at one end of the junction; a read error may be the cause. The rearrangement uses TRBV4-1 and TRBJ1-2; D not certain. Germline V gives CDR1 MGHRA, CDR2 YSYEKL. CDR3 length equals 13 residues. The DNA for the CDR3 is TGCACCAGCAACCAAGATAAGGGTTCGGGCTACACCTTC. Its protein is CTSNQDKGSGYTF.

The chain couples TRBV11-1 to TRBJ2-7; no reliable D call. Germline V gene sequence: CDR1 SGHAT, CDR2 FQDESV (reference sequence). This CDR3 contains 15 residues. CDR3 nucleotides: TGTGCTAGTAACTTAGAGGCGACCGTGTCCTACGAGCAGTACTTC. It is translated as CASNLEATVSYEQYF. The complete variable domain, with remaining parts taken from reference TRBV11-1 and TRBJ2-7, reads EAEVAQSPRYKITEKSQAVAFWCDPISGHATLYWYRQILGQGPELLVQFQDESVVDDSQLPKDRFSAERLKGVDSTLKIQPAELGDSAMYLCASNLEATVSYEQYFGPGTRLTVT.

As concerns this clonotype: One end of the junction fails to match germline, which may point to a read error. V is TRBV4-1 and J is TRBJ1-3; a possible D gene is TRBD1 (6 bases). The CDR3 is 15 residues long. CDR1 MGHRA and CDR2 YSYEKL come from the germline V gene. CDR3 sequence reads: CASSQVWTAGNTIYF. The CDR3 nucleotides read TGCGCCAGTAGCCAAGTGTGGACAGCCGGAAACACCATATATTTT.

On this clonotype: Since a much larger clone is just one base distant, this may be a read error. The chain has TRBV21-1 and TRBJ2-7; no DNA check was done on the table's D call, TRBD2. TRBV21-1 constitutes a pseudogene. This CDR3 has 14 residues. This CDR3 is CASRSLALFYEQYF. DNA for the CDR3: TGTGCCAGCAGATCTCTAGCACTATTCTACGAGCAGTACTTC.

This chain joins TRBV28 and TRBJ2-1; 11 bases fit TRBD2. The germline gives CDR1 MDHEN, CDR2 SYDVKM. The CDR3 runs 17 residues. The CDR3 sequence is CVRTGGGGLADYNEQFF. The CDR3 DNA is TGTGTCAGGACTGGAGGGGGGGGACTAGCGGATTACAATGAGCAGTTCTTC.

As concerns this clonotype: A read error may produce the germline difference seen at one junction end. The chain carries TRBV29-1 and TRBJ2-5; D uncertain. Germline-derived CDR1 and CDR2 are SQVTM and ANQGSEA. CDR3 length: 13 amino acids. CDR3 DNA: TGCAGCATTGAGGAACTTAACAAAGAGACCCTGTACTTC. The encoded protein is CSIEELNKETLYF.

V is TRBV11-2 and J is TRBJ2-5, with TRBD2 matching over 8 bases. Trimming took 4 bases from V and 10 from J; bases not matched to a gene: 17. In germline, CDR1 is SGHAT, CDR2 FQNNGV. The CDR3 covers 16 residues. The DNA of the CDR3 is TGTGCCAGCAGCTCAGGGAGTAGCGGCCCGGGGGGGAGCCAGTACTTC. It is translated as CASSSGSSGPGGSQYF.

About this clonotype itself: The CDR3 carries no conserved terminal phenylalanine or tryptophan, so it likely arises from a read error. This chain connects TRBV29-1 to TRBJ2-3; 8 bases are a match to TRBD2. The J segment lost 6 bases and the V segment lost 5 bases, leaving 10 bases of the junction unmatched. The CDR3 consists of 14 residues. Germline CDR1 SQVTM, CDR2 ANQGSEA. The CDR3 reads CSVSGGSVGDTQYL. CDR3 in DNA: TGCAGCGTTTCGGGAGGGTCGGTGGGCGATACGCAGTATCTT.

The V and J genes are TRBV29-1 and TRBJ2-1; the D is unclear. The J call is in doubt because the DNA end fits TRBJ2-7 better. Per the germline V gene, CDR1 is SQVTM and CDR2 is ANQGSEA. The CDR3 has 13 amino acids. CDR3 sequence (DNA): TGCAGCGTTGACATCTCCTCCTACAACGAGCAGTACTTC. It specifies CSVDISSYNEQYF.

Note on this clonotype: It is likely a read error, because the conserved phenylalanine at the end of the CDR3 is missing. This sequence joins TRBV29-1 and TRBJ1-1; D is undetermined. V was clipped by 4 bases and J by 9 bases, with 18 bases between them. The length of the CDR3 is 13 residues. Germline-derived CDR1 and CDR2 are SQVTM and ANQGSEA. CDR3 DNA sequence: TGCAGCGTTGGAAAGGGAACGAACGCTAAAGCTTTCTCT. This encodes CSVGKGTNAKAFS.

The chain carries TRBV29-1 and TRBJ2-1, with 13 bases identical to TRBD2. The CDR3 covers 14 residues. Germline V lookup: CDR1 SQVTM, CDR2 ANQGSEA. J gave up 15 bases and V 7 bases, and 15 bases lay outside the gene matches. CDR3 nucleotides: TGCAGCGGCCAACTAGCGGGAGGGTCTGGGCTTTTGTTCTTC. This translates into CSGQLAGGSGLLFF.

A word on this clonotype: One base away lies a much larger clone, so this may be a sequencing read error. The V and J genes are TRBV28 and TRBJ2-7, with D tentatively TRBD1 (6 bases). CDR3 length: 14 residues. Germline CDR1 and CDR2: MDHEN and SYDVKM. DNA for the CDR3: TGTGCCAGCAGTAAACAGGGCCAATCCTACGAGCACTACTTC. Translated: CASSKQGQSYEHYF.

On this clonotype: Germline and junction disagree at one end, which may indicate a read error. CDR3 sequence reads: CSVGAQLGETQYF. For the CDR3, the DNA is TGTAGCGTTGGAGCACAGTTGGGGGAGACCCAGTACTTC. The chain recombines TRBV29-1 with TRBJ2-5, with TRBD2 as a possible D gene (5 bases). The CDR3 runs 13 residues. The germline V gene has CDR1 SQVTM and CDR2 ANQGSEA.

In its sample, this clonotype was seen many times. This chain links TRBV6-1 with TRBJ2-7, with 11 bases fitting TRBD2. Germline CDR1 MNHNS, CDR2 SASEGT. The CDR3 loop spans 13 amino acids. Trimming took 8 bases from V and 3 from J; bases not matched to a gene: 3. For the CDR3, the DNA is TGTGCCAGCTCGGGGACTAGCGGCTACGAGCAGTACTTC. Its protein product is CASSGTSGYEQYF.